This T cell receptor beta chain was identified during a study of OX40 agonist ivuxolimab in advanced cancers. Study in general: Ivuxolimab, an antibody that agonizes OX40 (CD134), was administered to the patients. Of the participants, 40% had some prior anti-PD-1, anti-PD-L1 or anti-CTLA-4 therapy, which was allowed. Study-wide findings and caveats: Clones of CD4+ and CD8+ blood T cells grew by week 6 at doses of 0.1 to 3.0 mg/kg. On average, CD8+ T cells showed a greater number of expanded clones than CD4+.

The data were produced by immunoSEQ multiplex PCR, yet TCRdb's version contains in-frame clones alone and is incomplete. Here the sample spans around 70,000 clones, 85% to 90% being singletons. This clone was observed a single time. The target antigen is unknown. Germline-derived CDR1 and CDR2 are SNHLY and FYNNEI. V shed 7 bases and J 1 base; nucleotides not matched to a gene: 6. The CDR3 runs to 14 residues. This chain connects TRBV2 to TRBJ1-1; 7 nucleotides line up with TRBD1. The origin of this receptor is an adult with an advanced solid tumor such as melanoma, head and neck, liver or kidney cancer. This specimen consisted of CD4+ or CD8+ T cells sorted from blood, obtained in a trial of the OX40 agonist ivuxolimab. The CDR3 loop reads CASMCRGGNTEAFF. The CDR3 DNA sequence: TGTGCCAGCATGTGCAGGGGGGGGAACACTGAAGCTTTCTTT.